This TCR beta chain stems from a study of shared clonotypes between healthy human individuals. Study-level points and caveats: Larger richness was generally estimated for naive than memory subsets.

Naive CD8 isolation took CD45RO-negative cells positively selected for CCR7 and excluded terminally differentiated effector memory CD45RA+ cells. Adult Caucasians living in Nashville, Tennessee made up all of the donors. Running of the assay took place at deep level. Sequencing was performed with immunoSEQ multiplex PCR; in TCRdb, only in-frame clones are kept and a portion is missing. The table shows under 1 million clones, with about 96% occurring only once. Details on this clone: What it recognizes is unknown.

V lost 8 bases to trimming and J lost 2 bases, with 16 bases between them. Germline CDR1 is MDHEN and CDR2 is SYDVKM. This CDR3 is built from 14 residues. Sequencing was done on a sample of naive CD8+ T cells sorted from blood. The J gene is TRBJ2-7, the V gene TRBV28; D gene uncertain. The sequence came from a man younger than 45 in good health. Here the CDR3 DNA reads TGTGCCAGCGCCCGTTTAGCAGGCCCCTACGAGCAGTACTTC. Protein sequence: CASARLAGPYEQYF.